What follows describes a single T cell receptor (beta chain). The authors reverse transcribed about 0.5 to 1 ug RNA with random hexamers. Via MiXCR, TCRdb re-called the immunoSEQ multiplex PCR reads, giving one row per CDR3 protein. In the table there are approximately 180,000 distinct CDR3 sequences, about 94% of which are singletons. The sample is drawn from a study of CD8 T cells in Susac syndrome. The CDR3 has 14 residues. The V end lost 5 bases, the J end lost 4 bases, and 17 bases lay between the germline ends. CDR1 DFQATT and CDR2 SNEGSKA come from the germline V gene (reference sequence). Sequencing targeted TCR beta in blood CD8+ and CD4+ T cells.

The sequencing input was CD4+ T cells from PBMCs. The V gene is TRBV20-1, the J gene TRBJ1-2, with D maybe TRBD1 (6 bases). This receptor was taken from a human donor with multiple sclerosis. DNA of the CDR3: TGCAGTGCTCCACCGGGGGGCTTAAGCTATGGCTACACCTTC. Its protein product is CSAPPGGLSYGYTF.